These 10 T cell receptor beta chains share one sample of origin, sequenced in a study of cytomegalovirus exposure and HLA in healthy donors. 60 Vbeta and 13 Jbeta primers were used in PCR. TCRdb keeps only in-frame clones here, not all; method: immunoSEQ multiplex PCR. The sample includes more than 85,000 clones, approximately 87% of them seen just once. Material for sequencing was PBMCs. Source of these receptors: a man aged 35 to 55 in good health and CMV-seronegative.

The chain employs TRBV4-2 and TRBJ1-6, with a weak D call TRBD1 (6 bases). V lost 3 bases, J lost 7 bases, and 13 bases lay in between. Germline V lookup: CDR1 LGHNA, CDR2 YNFKEQ. This CDR3 contains 15 residues. This chain's CDR3 is CASSQPGHTNSPLHF. In DNA, the CDR3 is TGTGCCAGCAGCCAGCCGGGACATACAAATTCACCCCTCCACTTT.

DNA of the CDR3: TGTGCCAGCAAGCAGGCGAACACCGGGGAGCTGTTTTTT. This gives the protein CASKQANTGELFF. This sequence joins TRBV6-6 and TRBJ2-2, with D uncertain. Germline CDR1 MNHNY, CDR2 SVGAGI (reference sequence). Trimming took off 7 bases at V and 0 bases at J, with 6 bases between the two ends. The CDR3 sequence is 13 residues long.

The rearrangement joins TRBV28 to TRBJ1-5, with 9 positions matching TRBD1. Per germline, CDR1 MDHEN and CDR2 SYDVKM. The CDR3 loop spans 14 amino acids. J was trimmed by 6 bases and V by 4 bases; bases with no gene match: 4. The CDR3 sequence: CASSSGQGAQPQHF. The DNA of the CDR3 is TGTGCCAGCAGTTCGGGACAGGGTGCTCAGCCCCAGCATTTT.

This chain links TRBV7-2 with TRBJ1-5; D call uncertain. V lost 4 bases and J lost 4, with 14 bases in between. The CDR3 extends over 15 amino acids. Germline-derived CDR1 and CDR2 are SGHTA and FQGNSA. In DNA form, the CDR3 reads TGTGCCAGCAGCTCCGGAGGTTTCCAAAATCAGCCCCAGCATTTT. It yields the protein CASSSGGFQNQPQHF. The variable domain in full, completed from reference TRBV7-2 and TRBJ1-5, reads GAGVSQSPSNKVTEKGKDVELRCDPISGHTALYWYRQSLGQGLEFLIYFQGNSAPDKSGLPSDRFSAERTGGSVSTLTIQRTQQEDSAVYLCASSSGGFQNQPQHFGDGTRLSIL.

The J gene is TRBJ2-1, the V gene TRBV13; no firm D call. Trimming left V 5 bases short and J 9 bases short, with 14 bases between. Germline V gene lookup returns CDR1 PRHDT and CDR2 FYEKMQ (reference sequence). The CDR3 has 13 residues. As DNA, the CDR3 is TGTGCCAGCAGCAGTAGAGGTCTTTTTGAGCAGTTCTTC. Its protein product is CASSSRGLFEQFF.

The chain is built from TRBV29-1 and TRBJ1-2; 10 bases align to TRBD1. Germline-derived CDR1 and CDR2 are SQVTM and ANQGSEA. V shed 3 bases and J 6 bases; nucleotides not matched to a gene: 10. This CDR3 has 15 amino acids. CDR3 residues: CSVDPLWGQGNGYTF. CDR3 DNA sequence: TGCAGCGTTGACCCCCTATGGGGACAGGGGAATGGCTACACCTTC. Supplemented by reference TRBV29-1 and TRBJ1-2, the full variable domain reads SAVISQKPSRDICQRGTSLTIQCQVDSQVTMMFWYRQQPGQSLTLIATANQGSEATYESGFVIDKFPISRPNLTFSTLTVSNMSPEDSSIYLCSVDPLWGQGNGYTFGSGTRLTVV.

The chain is built from TRBV9 and TRBJ2-2, with 8 bases that match TRBD1. The CDR3 has 16 amino acids. The junction had 9 bases not matched to a gene; V was cut back by 7 bases and J by 1 base. CDR1 SGDLS and CDR2 YYNGEE come from the germline V gene. CDR3 nucleotides: TGTGCCAGCGCGAAGCGACAGGGGATGAACACCGGGGAGCTGTTTTTT. Translating gives CASAKRQGMNTGELFF.

The rearrangement joins TRBV12-5 to TRBJ2-3, with unresolved D. V lost 7 bases and J 8 bases, leaving 10 bases between the germline ends. This CDR3 is 11 amino acids long. Looked up from germline, CDR1 is LGHNT and CDR2 is FRNRAP. This CDR3 is CASDQIGTQYF. Written as DNA, the CDR3 is TGTGCTAGTGACCAGATTGGTACGCAGTATTTT.

The chain uses TRBV9 and TRBJ2-1; 9 nucleotides match TRBD2. The CDR3 has 15 residues. Trimming removed 4 bases from V and 8 bases from J; junction bases left unmatched: 10. CDR1 is SGDLS, CDR2 YYNGEE, per germline. The chain's CDR3 is CASSPRGRGGHEQFF. The CDR3, as DNA: TGTGCCAGCAGCCCAAGAGGGCGGGGGGGCCATGAGCAGTTCTTC.

The rearrangement uses TRBV7-9 and TRBJ2-7, with D unclear. The germline V gene encodes CDR1 SEHNR and CDR2 FQNEAQ (reference sequence). There are 16 residues in the CDR3. V shed 5 bases and J shed 0 bases, with 17 bases lying between them. The CDR3 loop is CASSTFKFGLSYEQYF. Written as DNA, the CDR3 is TGTGCCAGCAGCACATTTAAGTTTGGTCTCTCCTACGAGCAGTACTTC.